This passage covers 6 T cell receptor beta chains from one sample sequenced in a study of glioma-infiltrating T cells after dendritic cell vaccination. The time point: after dendritic cell vaccination, including at tumor progression/relapse. Here immunoSEQ multiplex PCR was the method, and the copy in TCRdb shows in-frame clones only, minus some. This sample has roughly 80,000 clones, with around 87% found just once. This specimen was blood, taken after dendritic cell vaccination. The receptor source for this set is a human donor with glioblastoma.

This clone was seen a single time. The chain uses TRBV7-6 and TRBJ2-1; TRBD2 matches 15 bases. The CDR3 contains 16 residues. Germline V gives CDR1 SGHVS, CDR2 FNYEAQ. V dropped 3 bases and J dropped 5; count of bases not matched to a gene: 2. CDR3 sequence (DNA): TGTGCCAGCAGCTTCGGACTAGCGGGGGGGGACAATGAGCAGTTCTTC. Its protein product is CASSFGLAGGDNEQFF.

DNA for the CDR3: TGCGCCAGCAGCCCACGGACAGGATCAAGCTCTGGAAACACCATATATTTT. Amino acid sequence: CASSPRTGSSSGNTIYF. The chain recombines TRBV5-1 with TRBJ1-3; 7 bases are a match to TRBD1. The CDR3 sequence is 17 residues long. The germline gives CDR1 SGHRS, CDR2 YFSETQ. The trim removed 4 bases at V and 0 bases at J, leaving 10 bases unmatched. Filled out from reference TRBV5-1 and TRBJ1-3, the complete variable domain reads KAGVTQTPRYLIKTRGQQVTLSCSPISGHRSVSWYQQTPGQGLQFLFEYFSETQRNKGNFPGRFSGRQFSNSRSEMNVSTLELGDSALYLCASSPRTGSSSGNTIYFGEGSWLTVV.

The CDR3 spells CASSIYAGLPLPNEQFF. The CDR3 bases are TGTGCCAGTAGTATCTACGCCGGACTGCCGTTGCCCAATGAGCAGTTCTTC. The chain combines TRBV19 with TRBJ2-1; tentative D call: TRBD2 (5 bases). CDR1 and CDR2 from the germline V gene are LNHDA and SQIVND (reference sequence). The length of the CDR3 is 17 residues. Trimming stripped 3 bases from V and 6 bases from J, with 21 bases between.

The J gene is TRBJ2-7, the V gene TRBV15; 9 bases match TRBD2. Germline V lookup: CDR1 LNHNV, CDR2 YYDKDF (reference sequence). V was clipped by 0 bases and J by 4 bases; unmatched bases: 10. The CDR3 loop spans 17 amino acids. In DNA form, the CDR3 reads TGTGCCACCAGCAGAGATGCTAGTGCTAGCGGGAAATACGAGCAGTACTTC. Protein product: CATSRDASASGKYEQYF.

The gene calls are TRBV28 and TRBJ1-1, with 9 bases aligning to TRBD1. The CDR3 length is 15 residues. Germline assignment: CDR1 MDHEN and CDR2 SYDVKM. With V trimmed by 8 bases and J by 4 bases, 11 bases remained unmatched. The CDR3 DNA is TGTGCCAGCCCACCCCCCACAGGGGGCGGCACTGAAGCTTTCTTT. Translating gives CASPPPTGGGTEAFF.

Regarding this clone: The junction departs from germline at one end; a sequencing error may be responsible. The chain links TRBV7-7 to TRBJ2-2; 8 nucleotides align to TRBD1. CDR1 is SSHAT, CDR2 FNYEAQ, per germline (reference sequence). The CDR3 has 16 amino acids. The CDR3 is CASSHPQGEGTGELFF. The CDR3 coding sequence is TGTGCTAGCAGCCATCCACAGGGGGAAGGCACCGGGGAGCTGTTTTTT.